This T cell receptor beta chain was captured in a study of blood T cell repertoires in COVID-19. The CDR3 spans 18 residues. Losses at the gene ends were 7 bases for V and 0 bases for J; bases not matched to a gene: 13. Germline CDR1 and CDR2: LNHDA and SQIVND (reference sequence). This table comes from immunoSEQ multiplex PCR, and its TCRdb copy is limited to in-frame clones, with some not included. The sample includes around 200,000 clones, about nine tenths of them seen just once. V usage is TRBV19 and J usage is TRBJ1-4, with TRBD1 matching 8 bases. Sample: PBMCs or T cells enriched from blood (not recorded which). This TCR came from a woman aged 18-35 years who had recovered from COVID-19. The CDR3 DNA sequence: TGTGCCAGTACCAGGAGGGCAGGGGGCTATGCAACTAATGAAAAACTGTTTTTT. The encoded protein is CASTRRAGGYATNEKLFF.